A single sample gave rise to the 20 T cell receptor beta chains below, sequenced in a study of CD8+CD57+ T cells in acquired aplastic anemia. Genomic DNA acted as the template from which TCR beta VDJ combination and CDR3 sequence profiling were carried out. TCRdb itself ran the reads through MiXCR, one entry per CDR3 protein. The sample gives approximately 200,000 distinct CDR3 sequences, approximately 60% of which show up once; approximately 30% is in the top ten. Source material: sorted CD4+, CD8+, or CD8+CD57+ T cells (not recorded which) from PBMCs. Every receptor here comes from a human donor in good health.

This rearrangement joins TRBV15 to TRBJ2-1; a possible D gene is TRBD1 (6 bases). Germline V CDR1 and CDR2: LNHNV, YYDKDF (reference sequence). V was shortened by 5 bases and J by 3 bases, with 14 bases between the two germline ends. The CDR3 length is 15 residues. The CDR3 nucleotides are TGTGCCACCAGCCCTAAGGGGGACCGCTACAATGAGCAGTTCTTC. Its protein product is CATSPKGDRYNEQFF.

The gene calls are TRBV24-1 and TRBJ2-1; 11 bases agree with TRBD2. This CDR3 has 15 amino acids. After removal of 7 bases from V and 3 bases from J, the junction contained 4 bases not matched to a gene. Germline values: CDR1 KGHDR, CDR2 SFDVKD. The CDR3: CATSELAGDYNEQFF. DNA for the CDR3: TGTGCCACCAGCGAACTAGCGGGAGACTACAATGAGCAGTTCTTC.

The chain employs TRBV15 and TRBJ2-3, with a possible D match to TRBD1 (6 bases). This CDR3 has 13 residues. Germline V gene sequence: CDR1 LNHNV, CDR2 YYDKDF (reference sequence). The V end was cut by 2 bases, the J end by 6 bases, with 9 bases between. The CDR3 DNA sequence: TGTGCCACCAGCAGAAAGGGGGTGGATACGCAGTATTTT. The encoded protein is CATSRKGVDTQYF.

V gene TRBV6-5 combines with J gene TRBJ1-2, with a weak D call TRBD1 (6 bases). The CDR3 covers 15 residues. Trimming cost V 6 bases and J 8 bases, with 22 bases left between them. Per the germline V gene, CDR1 is MNHEY and CDR2 is SVGAGI. CDR3 sequence: CASRGGGRYQGGYTF. The CDR3 DNA is TGTGCCAGCAGAGGGGGTGGACGGTACCAAGGCGGCTACACCTTC.

This clonotype appeared a few times. V gene TRBV27 combines with J gene TRBJ1-2; 7 bases are shared with TRBD1. V shed 0 bases, J shed 1 base, and the junction held 5 bases outside the gene matches. This CDR3 has 16 amino acids. The germline gives CDR1 MNHEY, CDR2 SMNVEV (reference sequence). CDR3 protein: CASSLSGGTVNYGYTF. The DNA for the CDR3 is TGTGCCAGCAGTTTATCGGGCGGGACAGTTAACTATGGCTACACCTTC.

V usage is TRBV7-8 and J usage is TRBJ2-7, with D tentatively TRBD1 (5 bases). V was pared by 8 bases and J by 2 bases, with 13 bases between. Germline values: CDR1 SGHVS, CDR2 FQNEAQ. This CDR3 spans 13 amino acids. CDR3 in DNA: TGTGCCAGCGGTGAACAGGATACCTACGAGCAGTACTTC. Translation: CASGEQDTYEQYF.

The J gene is TRBJ2-2, the V gene TRBV6-5; 8 bases are shared with TRBD1. V lost 6 bases and J lost 3; bases outside the gene matches: 6. The germline CDR1 and CDR2 sequences are MNHEY and SVGAGI. This CDR3 has 15 amino acids. The CDR3 spells CASRWTGSDTGELFF. The DNA for the CDR3 is TGTGCCAGCAGGTGGACAGGGTCGGACACCGGGGAGCTGTTTTTT.

This clonotype was seen at least ten times. This sequence joins TRBV20-1 and TRBJ1-2, with a possible D match to TRBD1 (5 bases). V was shortened by 4 bases and J by 2 bases, with 8 bases between the two germline ends. The CDR3 consists of 12 residues. CDR1 and CDR2 (germline): DFQATT, SNEGSKA (reference sequence). The CDR3, as DNA: TGCAGTGCTAAACAGGAAAACTATGGCTACACCTTC. It specifies CSAKQENYGYTF.

The genes are TRBV7-8 and TRBJ2-1; D remains ambiguous. Germline values: CDR1 SGHVS, CDR2 FQNEAQ. V lost 4 bases to trimming and J lost 10 bases, with 11 bases between them. The CDR3 covers 12 residues. CDR3 region: CASSSPNREQFF. CDR3 DNA: TGTGCCAGCAGCTCCCCGAATCGGGAGCAGTTCTTC.

The table lists this clonotype with a count of one. The gene calls are TRBV3-2 and TRBJ2-7; TRBD2 reflects the table's D call only, with no check against the DNA. TRBV3-2 is described as a pseudogene. The CDR3 runs 16 residues. The CDR3 nucleotides read TGTGCCAGCAGCCAAAGACGGTCAGCGGGAGCCGGGGAGCTGTACTTC. It codes for CASSQRRSAGAGELYF.

This clonotype was counted between two and nine times. The genes are TRBV30 and TRBJ2-3; D is undetermined. The CDR3 is made up of 10 amino acids. Germline CDR1 GTSNPN, CDR2 SVGIG (reference sequence). V shed 2 bases and J shed 5 bases, with 2 bases lying between them. The CDR3 nucleotides are TGTGCCTGGAGTTTAGATACGCAGTATTTT. Translating gives CAWSLDTQYF.

This clonotype has ten or more counts. V gene TRBV12-3 or TRBV12-4 combines with J gene TRBJ2-1; D possibly corresponds to TRBD1 (6 bases). This CDR3 is 15 amino acids long. V lost 6 bases and J 3 bases, leaving 15 bases between the germline ends. DNA of the CDR3: TGTGCCAGCAGCCTATGGGACATTAGCTACAATGAGCAGTTCTTC. Amino acids: CASSLWDISYNEQFF.

V gene TRBV7-3 combines with J gene TRBJ2-2, with 7 bases that match TRBD1. V dropped 4 bases and J dropped 4; count of bases not matched to a gene: 9. This CDR3 is 16 amino acids long. The germline CDR1 and CDR2 sequences are SGHTA and FQGTGA. The CDR3 loop reads CASSSTGTELTGELFF. CDR3 coding DNA: TGTGCCAGCAGCTCAACCGGGACAGAACTCACCGGGGAGCTGTTTTTT.

The J gene is TRBJ1-2, the V gene TRBV25-1, with 7 bases lining up with TRBD1. V shed 4 bases and J 3 bases; nucleotides not matched to a gene: 5. This CDR3 is 14 amino acids long. The germline gives CDR1 MGHDK, CDR2 SYGVNS. The CDR3 region is CASSAMQGDYGYTF. DNA for the CDR3: TGTGCCAGCAGTGCCATGCAGGGGGACTATGGCTACACCTTC.

The CDR3 sequence: CASSIGASTYEQYF. The CDR3 region has the DNA TGTGCCAGTAGTATCGGGGCCAGTACCTACGAGCAGTACTTC. V and J are TRBV19 and TRBJ2-7; possibly TRBD1 or TRBD2 for D (5 bases each). Germline lookup yields CDR1 LNHDA and CDR2 SQIVND (reference sequence). V was pared by 3 bases and J by 2 bases, with 11 bases between. CDR3 length equals 14 residues.

This clonotype was observed a single time. The chain carries TRBV10-2 and TRBJ1-2; 8 bases fit TRBD1. CDR1 and CDR2 from the germline V gene are WSHSY and SAAADI. The CDR3 has 15 amino acids. V was pared by 3 bases and J by 7 bases, with 10 bases of the junction left unmatched. CDR3 nucleotide sequence: TGCGCCAGCAGTGACGGCGGCAGGGGGCCGGGTGGCTACACCTTC. It encodes CASSDGGRGPGGYTF.

V and J are TRBV28 and TRBJ2-3; possible D gene TRBD1, 5 bases. The CDR3 has 16 amino acids. V gave up 5 bases and J gave up 0 bases, with 15 bases separating them. Germline V gives CDR1 MDHEN, CDR2 SYDVKM. The chain's CDR3 is CASSLTEATSTDTQYF. CDR3 in DNA: TGTGCCAGCAGTCTGACAGAGGCGACTAGCACAGATACGCAGTATTTT.

This clonotype was found many times. The chain is built from TRBV15 and TRBJ1-4; 9 bases agree with TRBD1. V gave up 5 bases and J gave up 3 bases; unmatched junction bases: 13. Germline CDR1 LNHNV, CDR2 YYDKDF (reference sequence). This CDR3 is 18 amino acids long. The CDR3 region has the DNA TGTGCCACCAGCCTCCGGGACAGGGTTCGCGCTGCTAATGAAAAACTGTTTTTT. It codes for CATSLRDRVRAANEKLFF.

This clonotype has ten or more counts. The chain has TRBV4-1 and TRBJ1-1; D gene unclear. This CDR3 has 14 residues. V lost 0 bases and J lost 1, with 6 bases in between. The V gene's germline CDR1 is MGHRA and CDR2 YSYEKL. DNA for the CDR3: TGCGCCAGCAGCCAAGACCCGGAGAACACTGAAGCTTTCTTT. Its translation is CASSQDPENTEAFF.

The chain employs TRBV18 and TRBJ1-4; D remains ambiguous. Trimming left V 3 bases short and J 12 bases short, with 20 bases between. CDR3 length: 15 amino acids. Germline assignment: CDR1 KGHSH and CDR2 LQKENI. The CDR3 DNA follows: TGTGCCAGCTCACCTCCCGTTAGTATAGAGACTCAACTGTTTTTT. It translates to CASSPPVSIETQLFF.